These 7 T cell receptor delta chains share one sample of origin, sequenced in a study of γδ T cells in repeated Plasmodium falciparum infection. TCRdb reprocessed the multiplex PCR reads through CATT. The data contain 80,000 to 95,000 delta-chain clones, over 1.3% of them singletons. Flow sorting of PBMC yielded separate Vgamma9/Vdelta2+ and Vdelta2-negative gammadelta T cell populations for bulk repertoire analysis. The sample consisted of gamma-delta T cells from blood. These receptor sequences come from a pool of human donors (malaria-infected and uninfected, not separated).

This clone was found many times. The chain is built from TRDV1 and TRDJ1; D may be TRDD2 (6 bases). Germline lookup yields CDR1 TSWWSYY and CDR2 QGS. This CDR3 spans 13 amino acids. V gave up 3 bases and J gave up 4 bases, with 9 bases separating them. This chain's CDR3 is CALGDPTHDKLIF. The CDR3 DNA reads as TGTGCTCTTGGGGATCCTACCCACGATAAACTCATCTTT.

About this clone itself: The protein held in TCRdb is that of a much larger clone and does not match this DNA's translation at residue 8, likely because of a read error; the protein shown is translated from the DNA. CDR3 DNA sequence: TGTGCTCTTGGGGAGACCCAGGGTAGGCTCATCTTT. Translated, it gives CALGETQGRLIF. This rearrangement joins TRDV1 to TRDJ1, with D uncertain. CDR1 and CDR2 from the germline V gene are TSWWSYY and QGS. Trimming removed 3 bases at V and 11 bases at J, with 13 bases between. CDR3 length: 12 amino acids.

The table lists this clone with many counts. A far larger clone is one base from this, pointing to a likely read error. The sample carries other DNA sequences with the same CDR3. J gene calling gave no result, while the V gene is TRDV2; the D call in the table, TRDD3, was not verified against the DNA. The V gene's germline CDR1 is GEAIGNYY and CDR2 EKD. CDR3 size: 14 residues. CDR3 loop: CACDTIWEADKLIF. The CDR3 DNA sequence: TGTGCCTGTGACACCATCTGGGAAGCCGATAAGCTCATCTTT.

This clone was recorded many times. Other DNA sequences within the sample encode an identical CDR3. The rearrangement joins TRDV1 to TRDJ1; TRDD2 or TRDD3 may be the D gene (7 bases each). The V gene lost 0 bases and the J gene lost 0 bases, with 44 bases spanning the gap. This CDR3 is built from 27 residues. Germline assignment: CDR1 TSWWSYY and CDR2 QGS. The CDR3 DNA reads as TGTGCTCTTGGGGAACTACCTGTTCCTACGTCTTCATTCTACCTGGGGGCGATTTGGGGTTACACCGATAAACTCATCTTT. Amino acids: CALGELPVPTSSFYLGAIWGYTDKLIF.

This clone was picked up many times. A far more abundant clone sits one base away, making this likely a read error. In the same sample, other DNA sequences code for this CDR3. The CDR3 loop reads CACDTVGTGGYTDKLIF. In nucleotides, the CDR3 is TGTGCCTGTGACACCGTCGGTACCGGGGGATACACCGATAAACTCATCTTT. The V gene is TRDV2, the J gene TRDJ1; 7 positions agree with TRDD3. TCRdb gives no J gene; it was assigned here by matching the DNA to germline. V gave up 0 bases and J gave up 0 bases; unmatched junction bases: 9. The germline V gene encodes CDR1 GEAIGNYY and CDR2 EKD. The CDR3 is made up of 17 amino acids.

This clone came up a few times. The protein held in TCRdb is that of a much larger clone and does not match this DNA's translation at residue 3, likely because of a read error; the protein shown is translated from the DNA. CDR3 sequence (DNA): TGTGCCTATGACCCTCTACTCCTAAGGGCCGATAAACTCATCTTT. Protein sequence: CAYDPLLLRADKLIF. The chain employs TRDV2 and TRDJ1; weak D call: TRDD2 (5 bases). TCRdb is silent on the J gene; assignment here came from matching the DNA to germline. CDR3 length: 15 residues. Germline V lookup: CDR1 GEAIGNYY, CDR2 EKD.

This clone qualifies as medium-sized. Within the sample, other DNA sequences also encode this same CDR3. The V call is TRDV2, the J call TRDJ1; TRDD3 is a possible D gene (6 bases). V lost 3 bases to trimming and J lost 10 bases, with 26 bases between them. Germline CDR1 GEAIGNYY, CDR2 EKD. The CDR3 sequence is 16 residues long. The CDR3 protein is CACDDMSPGRDRGLIF. In DNA form, the CDR3 reads TGTGCCTGTGACGACATGTCCCCGGGACGGGATAGGGGACTCATCTTT.